One T cell receptor beta chain is described in this entry. This sample is part of a study of OX40 agonist ivuxolimab in advanced cancers. Method: immunoSEQ multiplex PCR; TCRdb's copy keeps in-frame clones and lacks some. This sample has 55,000 to 85,000 clones, with about 90% found just once. Germline assignment: CDR1 MNHNS and CDR2 SASEGT. Trimming removed 2 bases from V and 1 base from J, with 11 bases in between. CDR3 length: 15 amino acids. This clonotype was obtained from an adult with an advanced solid tumor such as melanoma, head and neck, liver or kidney cancer. Sequences were derived from CD4+ or CD8+ T cells sorted from blood, sampled in a trial of the OX40 agonist ivuxolimab. The V gene is TRBV6-1, the J gene TRBJ1-2; D is unclear. CDR3 sequence (DNA): TGTGCCAGCAGTGAAAGTTGGGGTCTTAACTATGGCTACACCTTC. Its translation: CASSESWGLNYGYTF.